The table lists the clone carrying this T cell receptor beta chain with a count of one. Its antigen is not known. These data belong to a study of cytomegalovirus exposure and HLA in healthy donors. CDR3 length equals 15 residues. Germline V gene sequence: CDR1 MNHNY, CDR2 SVGAGI (reference sequence). V dropped 6 bases and J dropped 7 bases, with 19 bases sitting between them. Profiling relied on immunoSEQ multiplex PCR, and the TCRdb table lists in-frame clones only, not all of them. The table shows fewer than 120,000 clones, with 88% occurring only once. Study results and caveats: In vitro testing confirmed three CMV-associated chains as specific for CMV antigens.

The source of this sequence is a woman between 25 and 40 years old in good health and CMV-seropositive. The chain recombines TRBV6-6 with TRBJ1-3, with D unclear. The specimen sequenced was PBMCs. The CDR3 spells CASSLTSVINNTIYF. CDR3 DNA sequence: TGTGCCAGCAGCCTAACGTCCGTGATAAACAACACCATATATTTT.